These 26 T cell receptor beta chains were all obtained from the same sample, sequenced in a study of T cell repertoires in cytomegalovirus infection. TCRdb itself ran the reads through MiXCR, one entry per CDR3 protein. The repertoire has about 140,000 distinct CDR3 sequences, 5.5% to 8% of them found once; the top ten carry around 17%. Sequencing input: PBMCs. The receptor set was obtained from a human donor in good health (CMV status not recorded). Some clones in this sample may be carry-over from other donors' samples.

This clonotype was seen ten or more times. The chain couples TRBV2 to TRBJ2-2; TRBD1 aligns across 10 bases. Germline V lookup: CDR1 SNHLY, CDR2 FYNNEI. This CDR3 spans 14 amino acids. The V and J ends lost 6 bases and 6 bases, in that order; junction bases with no gene match: 4. CDR3 amino acids: CASRSGTGAGELFF. The CDR3 coding sequence is TGTGCCAGCAGATCCGGGACAGGGGCCGGGGAGCTGTTTTTT.

There are many counts of this clonotype. J is TRBJ1-6 and V is TRBV7-9, with D unresolved. Germline values: CDR1 SEHNR, CDR2 FQNEAQ (reference sequence). CDR3 length: 12 residues. The CDR3 DNA sequence: TGTGCGATCGGGGTTGATAATTCACCCCTCCACTTT. Amino acid sequence: CAIGVDNSPLHF.

This clonotype was recorded at least ten times. The chain employs TRBV7-2 and TRBJ2-3; D might be TRBD2 (5 bases). CDR3 length: 16 amino acids. Germline CDR1 and CDR2: SGHTA and FQGNSA. V shed 3 bases and J shed 1 base, with 14 bases lying between them. This CDR3 is CASSFGVSGGTDTQYF. CDR3 nucleotide sequence: TGTGCCAGCAGCTTCGGGGTCTCCGGGGGCACAGATACGCAGTATTTT.

This clonotype was counted many times. The chain links TRBV7-8 to TRBJ1-3, with TRBD1 as a possible D gene (5 bases). The V gene lost 0 bases and the J gene lost 2 bases, with 5 bases spanning the gap. The CDR3 sequence is 14 residues long. The V gene's germline CDR1 is SGHVS and CDR2 FQNEAQ. The CDR3 sequence: CASSLAQAGNTIYF. CDR3 coding DNA: TGTGCCAGCAGCTTAGCACAGGCTGGAAACACCATATATTTT.

Many counts were recorded for this clonotype. The V gene is TRBV7-8, the J gene TRBJ2-2; D is undetermined. Trimming cost V 4 bases and J 4 bases, with 19 bases left between them. Per the germline V gene, CDR1 is SGHVS and CDR2 is FQNEAQ. CDR3 size: 17 residues. The CDR3 loop reads CASSSVGLGGLTGELFF. In nucleotides, the CDR3 is TGTGCCAGCAGCTCCGTCGGTCTGGGTGGGCTCACCGGGGAGCTGTTTTTT.

There are many counts of this clonotype. The chain recombines TRBV19 with TRBJ1-2; 10 nucleotides line up with TRBD1. This CDR3 is built from 14 residues. V lost 5 bases to trimming and J lost 3 bases; unmatched junction nucleotides: 3. Germline CDR1 reads LNHDA; CDR2 reads SQIVND (reference sequence). The CDR3 DNA is TGTGCCAGTAGTTCCGGGACAGGGGACTATGGCTACACCTTC. Translated: CASSSGTGDYGYTF.

A few counts support this clonotype. This sequence joins TRBV15 and TRBJ1-1; 8 positions agree with TRBD1. The CDR3 sequence is 14 residues long. With 5 bases clipped from V and 3 bases from J, the junction kept 5 bases outside the gene matches. Germline V lookup: CDR1 LNHNV, CDR2 YYDKDF (reference sequence). The CDR3 bases are TGTGCCACCAGCCAGGGGGCTAGGGACACTGAAGCTTTCTTT. Its translation: CATSQGARDTEAFF.

This chain connects TRBV9 to TRBJ2-5; 7 bases agree with TRBD1. The CDR3 contains 16 residues. V shed 0 bases, J shed 1 base, and the junction held 6 bases outside the gene matches. CDR1 is SGDLS, CDR2 YYNGEE, per germline. The DNA for the CDR3 is TGTGCCAGCAGCGTAGGAGGCGGACAGGTCCAAGAGACCCAGTACTTC. The encoded protein is CASSVGGGQVQETQYF.

Concerning this clonotype itself: Germline and junction disagree at one end, which may indicate a read error. The rearrangement joins TRBV19 to TRBJ2-2, with 7 bases lining up with TRBD1. Germline-derived CDR1 and CDR2 are LNHDA and SQIVND (reference sequence). CDR3 length: 14 residues. This CDR3 is CASSKGRGPGELLF. The CDR3 region has the DNA TGTGCCAGTAGTAAAGGAAGGGGGCCCGGGGAGCTGCTTTTT.

This clonotype was observed a few times. V is TRBV19 and J is TRBJ1-1, with D perhaps matching TRBD1 (5 bases). This CDR3 has 12 amino acids. V shed 3 bases and J shed 4 bases, with 6 bases lying between them. CDR1 is LNHDA, CDR2 SQIVND, per germline (reference sequence). The CDR3: CASSMRGTEAFF. The CDR3 DNA reads as TGTGCCAGTAGTATGAGGGGCACTGAAGCTTTCTTT.

Ten or more counts support this clonotype. This chain connects TRBV7-2 to TRBJ2-5; 12 bases fit TRBD2. J was trimmed by 4 bases and V by 6 bases; bases with no gene match: 12. The CDR3 runs to 17 residues. Germline V gene sequence: CDR1 SGHTA, CDR2 FQGNSA. The CDR3 spells CASSPPGLAGGPETQYF. The DNA of the CDR3 is TGTGCCAGCAGTCCCCCAGGGCTAGCGGGGGGGCCAGAGACCCAGTACTTC.

The chain has TRBV7-2 and TRBJ2-3; 8 nucleotides align to TRBD2. CDR1 and CDR2 (germline): SGHTA, FQGNSA. V trimming: 1 base; J trimming: 6 bases; junction bases outside the gene matches: 9. The CDR3 is made up of 16 amino acids. DNA of the CDR3: TGTGCCAGCAGCTTAGTCGGGGGGGGGGGGGTGGATACGCAGTATTTT. It codes for CASSLVGGGGVDTQYF.

This clonotype appeared many times. This rearrangement joins TRBV2 to TRBJ1-1; no firm D call. Trimming stripped 4 bases from V and 4 bases from J, with 13 bases between. Germline V gene lookup returns CDR1 SNHLY and CDR2 FYNNEI. The CDR3 spans 14 residues. CDR3 sequence (DNA): TGTGCCAGCAGTGTCGCGCTTACCGGCACTGAAGCTTTCTTT. It encodes CASSVALTGTEAFF.

This clonotype was detected ten times or more. This rearrangement joins TRBV6-2 or TRBV6-3 to TRBJ2-1, with 11 bases identical to TRBD2. CDR3 length equals 15 residues. V lost 6 bases to trimming and J lost 7 bases; unmatched junction nucleotides: 8. Germline V gives CDR1 MNHEY, CDR2 SVGEGT. This CDR3 reads CASRDSGGARNEQFF. The CDR3 DNA sequence: TGTGCCAGCAGAGATAGCGGGGGGGCCAGAAATGAGCAGTTCTTC.

This clonotype was observed many times. V and J are TRBV29-1 and TRBJ2-5, with TRBD1 matching 8 bases. In germline, CDR1 is SQVTM, CDR2 ANQGSEA. V was clipped by 7 bases and J by 4 bases; unmatched bases: 11. CDR3 length equals 14 residues. DNA of the CDR3: TGCAGCGCCGGTCACGGTACAGGGGGAGAGACCCAGTACTTC. It translates to CSAGHGTGGETQYF.

This clonotype was observed at least ten times. The V and J genes are TRBV7-2 and TRBJ2-2, with D hard to call. Germline CDR1 SGHTA, CDR2 FQGNSA. Trimming pared 1 base from V and 2 bases from J, leaving 5 bases between. CDR3 length: 14 amino acids. The CDR3 region has the DNA TGTGCCAGCAGCTTAGGACACAACACCGGGGAGCTGTTTTTT. It is translated as CASSLGHNTGELFF.

V usage is TRBV28 and J usage is TRBJ2-3, with D hard to call. V was shortened by 6 bases and J by 1 base, with 11 bases between the two germline ends. Germline V lookup: CDR1 MDHEN, CDR2 SYDVKM. The CDR3 runs 14 residues. CDR3 sequence (DNA): TGTGCCAGCAGCCGACGCGCCGGCACAGATACGCAGTATTTT. It specifies CASSRRAGTDTQYF.

This clonotype came up many times. The chain recombines TRBV11-2 with TRBJ2-7; 7 nucleotides match TRBD1. V lost 7 bases and J lost 3; bases outside the gene matches: 9. Looked up from germline, CDR1 is SGHAT and CDR2 is FQNNGV. The CDR3 is made up of 14 amino acids. The CDR3 here is CASNRYGQDYEQYF. DNA of the CDR3: TGTGCCAGCAACCGGTATGGACAGGACTACGAGCAGTACTTC. The whole variable domain, filled in from reference TRBV11-2 and TRBJ2-7, reads EAGVAQSPRYKIIEKRQSVAFWCNPISGHATLYWYQQILGQGPKLLIQFQNNGVVDDSQLPKDRFSAERLKGVDSTLKIQPAKLEDSAVYLCASNRYGQDYEQYFGPGTRLTVT.

As concerns this clonotype: A much larger clone sits a single nucleotide away, making a read error possible. The rearrangement joins TRBV7-2 to TRBJ2-6, with D perhaps being TRBD1 or TRBD2 (5 bases each). The CDR3 is 15 amino acids. Germline CDR1 SGHTA, CDR2 FQGNSA. The CDR3 loop reads CASRPRSSGAYVLTF. CDR3 DNA sequence: TGTGCCAGCAGACCCAGGTCTTCCGGGGCCTACGTCCTGACTTTC.

There are a few counts of this clonotype. The chain combines TRBV5-1 with TRBJ2-3, with D tentatively TRBD2 (5 bases). Germline values: CDR1 SGHRS, CDR2 YFSETQ. CDR3 size: 14 residues. Deletions cut 4 bases from V and 5 bases from J, with 14 bases between. The CDR3 reads CASSPGGTGDTQYF. The CDR3 DNA sequence: TGCGCCAGCAGCCCTGGAGGAACTGGAGATACGCAGTATTTT.

V gene TRBV5-5 combines with J gene TRBJ1-6; D is possibly TRBD1 (5 bases). This CDR3 comprises 16 residues. V lost 3 bases and J 7 bases, leaving 17 bases between the germline ends. Germline loops: CDR1 SGHKS, CDR2 YYEKEE (reference sequence). The DNA for the CDR3 is TGTGCCAGCAGCTCCAACCGGGACGGAGGCAATTCACCCCTCCACTTT. Translation: CASSSNRDGGNSPLHF.

This clonotype was recorded many times. The genes are TRBV10-3 and TRBJ1-2, with D maybe TRBD1 (6 bases). Trimming took 4 bases from V and 0 from J, leaving 9 bases between them. The CDR3 runs 14 residues. CDR1 and CDR2 from the germline V gene are ENHRY and SYGVKD. The CDR3 nucleotides are TGTGCCATCAGTGCGGACAGAGCTAACTATGGCTACACCTTC. This gives the protein CAISADRANYGYTF.

In DNA form, the CDR3 reads TGTGCCAGCAGTTGGCGGGGGGGGGCCCCCGATACGCAGTATTTT. Encoded protein: CASSWRGGAPDTQYF. The rearrangement links TRBV7-2 to TRBJ2-3; 9 nucleotides match TRBD2. CDR1 and CDR2 from the germline V gene are SGHTA and FQGNSA. This CDR3 region has 15 residues. V shed 6 bases, J shed 6 bases, and the junction held 10 bases outside the gene matches. The whole variable domain, remainder taken from reference TRBV7-2 and TRBJ2-3, is GAGVSQSPSNKVTEKGKDVELRCDPISGHTALYWYRQSLGQGLEFLIYFQGNSAPDKSGLPSDRFSAERTGGSVSTLTIQRTQQEDSAVYLCASSWRGGAPDTQYFGPGTRLTVL.

This clonotype was counted many times. The CDR3 protein is CASSLAVGLPPYEQYF. Here the CDR3 DNA reads TGTGCCAGCAGCTTAGCGGTGGGACTACCCCCCTACGAGCAGTACTTC. J is TRBJ2-7 and V is TRBV7-8; TRBD2 matches at 7 bases. The CDR3 covers 16 residues. Germline lookup yields CDR1 SGHVS and CDR2 FQNEAQ. Trimming removed 0 bases from V and 2 bases from J; junction bases left unmatched: 7. Drawing the rest from reference TRBV7-8 and TRBJ2-7, the complete variable domain is GAGVSQSPRYKVAKRGQDVALRCDPISGHVSLFWYQQALGQGPEFLTYFQNEAQLDKSGLPSDRFFAERPEGSVSTLKIQRTQQEDSAVYLCASSLAVGLPPYEQYFGPGTRLTVT.

In its sample, this clonotype was seen many times. The chain couples TRBV11-2 to TRBJ2-4; TRBD2 aligns across 10 bases. Trimming at V came to 1 base and at J to 8 bases, leaving 5 bases not matched to a gene. Germline V gene data show CDR1 as SGHAT and CDR2 as FQNNGV. The CDR3 contains 15 residues. The CDR3 coding sequence is TGTGCCAGCAGCTTAGCAGGGACTAGCGTGGACATTCAGTACTTC. Amino acid sequence: CASSLAGTSVDIQYF.

This clonotype was detected ten times or more. The CDR3 DNA reads TGTGCCAGCAGTTACCGGAACACCGGGGAGCTGTTTTTT. Translation: CASSYRNTGELFF. This chain joins TRBV7-2 and TRBJ2-2; D uncertain. CDR1 is SGHTA and CDR2 is FQGNSA in the germline V gene. The CDR3 has 13 residues. V lost 6 bases and J 1 base, leaving 6 bases between the germline ends. The variable domain in full, with the rest retrieved from reference TRBV7-2 and TRBJ2-2, is GAGVSQSPSNKVTEKGKDVELRCDPISGHTALYWYRQSLGQGLEFLIYFQGNSAPDKSGLPSDRFSAERTGGSVSTLTIQRTQQEDSAVYLCASSYRNTGELFFGEGSRLTVL.